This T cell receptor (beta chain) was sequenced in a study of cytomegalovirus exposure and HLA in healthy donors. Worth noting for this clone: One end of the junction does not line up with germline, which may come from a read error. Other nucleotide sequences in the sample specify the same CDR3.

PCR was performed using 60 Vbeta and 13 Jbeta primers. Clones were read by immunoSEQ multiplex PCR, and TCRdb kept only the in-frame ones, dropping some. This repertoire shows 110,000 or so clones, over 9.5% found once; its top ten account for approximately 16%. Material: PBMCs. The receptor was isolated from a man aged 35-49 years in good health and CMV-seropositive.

CDR3: CASSLGTGGNTEAFF. CDR3 DNA: TGTGCCAGCAGCCTCGGGACAGGGGGGAACACCGAAGCTTTCTTT. This chain links TRBV28 with TRBJ1-1; TRBD1 matches 11 bases. The CDR3 totals 15 residues. The germline V gene has CDR1 MDHEN and CDR2 SYDVKM.